These 32 T cell receptor beta chains were sequenced from one sample in a study of cytomegalovirus exposure and HLA in healthy donors (dated by TCRdb to 2017 to 2019). Receptor libraries were prepared by the immunoSEQ multiplex PCR assay. For the multiplex PCR, a mixture combining 60 forward primers for TCR Vbeta segments and 13 reverse primers for TCR Jbeta segments was used. This immuneACCESS table, as held by TCRdb, lists in-frame sequences with V and J called but not all clones. Of the missing ones, under half trace to an unresolved V gene in checked studies; the others have no known cause. This sample is represented by 150,000 to 200,000 clones; roughly four fifths of them were singletons. Around 1% of the sample is taken by the ten largest. Sample: PBMCs. The source is a woman in her 40s in good health and CMV-seronegative.

V and J are TRBV19 and TRBJ2-1; possibly TRBD2 for D (6 bases). This CDR3 comprises 17 residues. In germline, CDR1 is LNHDA, CDR2 SQIVND (reference sequence). V was clipped by 5 bases and J by 0 bases, with 17 bases between them. CDR3 DNA: TGTGCCAGTAGTCCTCCGGGACTCCTAAGCTCCTACAATGAGCAGTTCTTC. Its translation: CASSPPGLLSSYNEQFF.

This chain links TRBV13 with TRBJ2-5; 7 nucleotides line up with TRBD1. The CDR3 spans 14 residues. The V gene's germline CDR1 is PRHDT and CDR2 FYEKMQ (reference sequence). Losses at the gene ends were 6 bases for V and 0 bases for J; bases not matched to a gene: 4. The CDR3 DNA reads TGTGCCAGCAGGTCGGGACAGTACCAAGAGACCCAGTACTTC. This gives the protein CASRSGQYQETQYF.

The gene calls are TRBV19 and TRBJ2-1; 9 bases fit TRBD2. The germline V gene encodes CDR1 LNHDA and CDR2 SQIVND (reference sequence). Germline trimming cut 6 bases from V and 3 bases from J; bases unmatched to any gene: 6. The CDR3 sequence is 15 residues long. The CDR3: CASSLLAGSYNEQFF. CDR3 DNA: TGTGCCAGTAGCTTACTAGCGGGTAGCTACAATGAGCAGTTCTTC.

This chain joins TRBV4-1 and TRBJ2-7; unclear D gene. Germline values: CDR1 MGHRA, CDR2 YSYEKL. The CDR3 contains 15 residues. The V gene lost 0 bases and the J gene lost 2 bases, with 11 bases spanning the gap. The CDR3 bases are TGCGCCAGCAGCCAAGATCCCGACACCGCCTACGAGCAGTACTTC. Translating it yields CASSQDPDTAYEQYF.

The rearrangement joins TRBV29-1 to TRBJ2-5; the match to TRBD1 covers 9 bases. Per germline, CDR1 SQVTM and CDR2 ANQGSEA. The CDR3 length is 13 residues. V gave up 6 bases and J gave up 1 base; unmatched junction bases: 3. This chain's CDR3 is CSVLQGAQETQYF. CDR3 sequence (DNA): TGCAGCGTACTACAGGGGGCCCAAGAGACCCAGTACTTC.

The chain carries TRBV19 and TRBJ1-1; perhaps TRBD1 as D (5 bases). CDR1 LNHDA and CDR2 SQIVND come from the germline V gene (reference sequence). The CDR3 contains 15 residues. V lost 1 base and J 6 bases, leaving 15 bases between the germline ends. The CDR3: CASSIANRPGSEAFF. The CDR3 DNA reads TGTGCCAGTAGTATAGCGAACAGGCCTGGCTCTGAAGCTTTCTTT.

V gene TRBV14 combines with J gene TRBJ1-1, with a tentative D call TRBD1 (6 bases). Germline loops: CDR1 SGHDN, CDR2 FVKESK. The CDR3 is 13 residues long. Trimming shortened V by 4 bases and J by 12 bases, and 18 bases separated the two germline ends. The CDR3 here is CASSPWGRIETFF. CDR3 in DNA: TGTGCCAGCAGCCCTTGGGGGCGAATAGAAACTTTCTTT.

CDR3 sequence reads: CAWSSPTLFTGTSGRARSYEQYF. Written as DNA, the CDR3 is TGTGCCTGGAGTTCCCCGACATTGTTCACCGGGACTAGCGGGAGGGCGCGCTCCTACGAGCAGTACTTC. The chain is built from TRBV30 and TRBJ2-7, with 16 nucleotides matching TRBD2. Germline CDR1 GTSNPN, CDR2 SVGIG (reference sequence). With V trimmed by 2 bases and J by 0 bases, 22 bases remained unmatched. The CDR3 is made up of 23 amino acids.

This clone has just a few counts. The V call is TRBV6-1, the J call TRBJ1-2; no definite D call. CDR1 and CDR2 from the germline V gene are MNHNS and SASEGT. The CDR3 extends over 13 amino acids. Trimming cost V 2 bases and J 4 bases, with 8 bases left between them. The chain's CDR3 is CASSERRPYGYTF. For the CDR3, the DNA is TGTGCCAGCAGTGAACGCAGGCCCTATGGCTACACCTTC.

Only a few counts were recorded for this clone. The chain is built from TRBV7-8 and TRBJ2-7; a possible D gene is TRBD1 (6 bases). Trimming took off 6 bases at V and 5 bases at J, with 14 bases between the two ends. The CDR3 extends over 13 amino acids. CDR1 is SGHVS, CDR2 FQNEAQ, per germline. This CDR3 is CASRGANRDEQYF. CDR3 DNA: TGTGCCAGCAGGGGGGCAAATAGAGACGAGCAGTACTTC.

This clone has just one count. This sequence joins TRBV19 and TRBJ2-3; 8 bases are shared with TRBD2. This CDR3 contains 13 residues. Germline V gene sequence: CDR1 LNHDA, CDR2 SQIVND (reference sequence). The trim removed 4 bases at V and 14 bases at J, leaving 11 bases unmatched. CDR3 in amino acids: CASSTSGLGRRYF. As DNA, the CDR3 is TGTGCCAGTAGTACTTCGGGACTAGGACGAAGGTATTTT.

The gene calls are TRBV27 and TRBJ1-5; TRBD1 aligns across 7 bases. Germline CDR1 and CDR2: MNHEY and SMNVEV (reference sequence). CDR3 length: 15 residues. J lost 2 bases, V lost 5 bases, and 6 bases had no gene match. CDR3: CASSPTGEGNQPQHF. DNA for the CDR3: TGTGCCAGCAGTCCTACAGGGGAAGGCAATCAGCCCCAGCATTTT.

In the case of this clone: One end of the junction varies from germline; a read error may be responsible. The sample holds other DNA sequences that translate to the same CDR3. The chain has TRBV18 and TRBJ1-5; the match to TRBD1 covers 8 bases. The CDR3 totals 15 residues. Germline V gene lookup returns CDR1 KGHSH and CDR2 LQKENI. The CDR3 sequence: CASSPSTGEGQPQHF. CDR3 in DNA: TGTGCTAGCTCACCATCGACAGGGGAGGGTCAGCCCCAGCATTTT.

V gene TRBV5-1 combines with J gene TRBJ1-1; the D is unclear. Trimming left V 2 bases short and J 6 bases short, with 11 bases between. Germline V CDR1 and CDR2: SGHRS, YFSETQ. The CDR3 is 13 residues long. This CDR3 is CASSLRDKAEAFF. CDR3 sequence (DNA): TGCGCCAGCAGCTTAAGAGACAAGGCTGAAGCTTTCTTT.

The genes are TRBV28 and TRBJ2-3; D perhaps matches TRBD1 (6 bases). The germline V gene has CDR1 MDHEN and CDR2 SYDVKM. Trimming removed 2 bases at V and 1 base at J, with 19 bases between. The CDR3 totals 18 residues. This CDR3 reads CASSLAGAQGMRTDTQYF. The CDR3 region has the DNA TGTGCCAGCAGTTTAGCGGGTGCACAGGGTATGCGCACAGATACGCAGTATTTT.

The chain has TRBV11-2 and TRBJ1-1; possibly TRBD1 for D (5 bases). CDR1 and CDR2 (germline): SGHAT, FQNNGV. Trimming cost V 2 bases and J 7 bases, with 8 bases left between them. The CDR3 has 12 amino acids. CDR3 amino acids: CASSLWGDEAFF. The CDR3 nucleotides read TGTGCCAGCAGCTTATGGGGGGATGAAGCTTTCTTT.

This chain uses TRBV18 with TRBJ2-7; D gene unclear. The germline gives CDR1 KGHSH, CDR2 LQKENI. V lost 6 bases to trimming and J lost 0 bases, with 12 bases between them. The CDR3 length is 14 residues. In DNA form, the CDR3 reads TGTGCCAGCTCCAGTCAGGCTACCTCCTACGAGCAGTACTTC. As protein: CASSSQATSYEQYF.

The genes are TRBV28 and TRBJ2-3, with TRBD2 as a possible D gene (7 bases). Germline loops: CDR1 MDHEN, CDR2 SYDVKM. Trimming left V 2 bases short and J 3 bases short, with 12 bases between. The CDR3 runs to 15 residues. The CDR3 is CASSLGGGPTDTQYF. The CDR3 region has the DNA TGTGCCAGCAGTTTAGGGGGGGGCCCGACAGATACGCAGTATTTT. Using reference TRBV28 and TRBJ2-3 for the parts outside the CDR3, the full variable domain is DVKVTQSSRYLVKRTGEKVFLECVQDMDHENMFWYRQDPGLGLRLIYFSYDVKMKEKGDIPEGYSVSREKKERFSLILESASTNQTSMYLCASSLGGGPTDTQYFGPGTRLTVL.

The CDR3 DNA follows: TGTGCCACCAGCAGAGATGTACAGAGCAATCAGCCCCAGCATTTT. Residues: CATSRDVQSNQPQHF. The genes are TRBV15 and TRBJ1-5; the D is unclear. Trimming took 0 bases from V and 1 from J, leaving 7 bases between them. The CDR3 covers 15 residues. The germline gives CDR1 LNHNV, CDR2 YYDKDF (reference sequence).

The rearrangement links TRBV19 to TRBJ2-5, with 10 positions matching TRBD1. Germline CDR1 LNHDA, CDR2 SQIVND (reference sequence). V lost 4 bases, J lost 7 bases, and 6 bases stayed unmatched. This CDR3 comprises 14 residues. The CDR3 region has the DNA TGTGCCAGTAGTACGACAGGGGGCGGGGGGACCCAGTACTTC. Protein sequence: CASSTTGGGGTQYF. The whole variable domain, filled in from reference TRBV19 and TRBJ2-5, reads DGGITQSPKYLFRKEGQNVTLSCEQNLNHDAMYWYRQDPGQGLRLIYYSQIVNDFQKGDIAEGYSVSREKKESFPLTVTSAQKNPTAFYLCASSTTGGGGTQYFGPGTRLLVL.

Only one count was recorded for this clone. The V call is TRBV6-1, the J call TRBJ1-5; TRBD1 agrees at 9 bases. Germline V CDR1 and CDR2: MNHNS, SASEGT. The trim removed 5 bases at V and 5 bases at J, leaving 7 bases unmatched. This CDR3 contains 15 residues. CDR3 amino acids: CASSPGTGSDQPQHF. The DNA for the CDR3 is TGTGCCAGCAGTCCCGGGACAGGGTCGGATCAGCCCCAGCATTTT.

There are a few counts of this clone. V gene TRBV5-1 combines with J gene TRBJ1-1, with D perhaps TRBD1 (6 bases). CDR1 and CDR2 from the germline V gene are SGHRS and YFSETQ. Trimming shortened V by 5 bases and J by 4 bases, and 21 bases separated the two germline ends. The CDR3 length is 16 residues. The CDR3 DNA sequence: TGCGCCAGCAGTTTCGACTTTGGGGGCGCGGGCACTGAAGCTTTCTTT. Residues: CASSFDFGGAGTEAFF.

The V gene is TRBV27, the J gene TRBJ2-7; 7 nucleotides agree with TRBD2. CDR3 length: 17 amino acids. Per germline, CDR1 MNHEY and CDR2 SMNVEV (reference sequence). V was clipped by 5 bases and J by 1 base; unmatched bases: 14. The DNA of the CDR3 is TGTGCCAGCAGTCCTATACGGACATTGCGGGGGTCCTACGAGCAGTACTTC. As protein: CASSPIRTLRGSYEQYF.

CDR3 in amino acids: CASSQTGTSLYEQYF. The CDR3 DNA reads TGTGCCAGCAGCCAAACCGGGACTAGCCTCTACGAGCAGTACTTC. The chain carries TRBV4-2 and TRBJ2-7; 9 bases agree with TRBD2. With V trimmed by 2 bases and J by 3 bases, 5 bases remained unmatched. Looked up from germline, CDR1 is LGHNA and CDR2 is YNFKEQ. The CDR3 runs 15 residues.

The sample holds a few counts of this clone. V is TRBV6-1 and J is TRBJ2-1; maybe TRBD2 (5 bases). The CDR3 contains 14 residues. Germline V gene lookup returns CDR1 MNHNS and CDR2 SASEGT. V was clipped by 10 bases and J by 0 bases, with 13 bases between them. CDR3 amino acids: CATRADSSYNEQFF. CDR3 bases: TGTGCCACACGAGCGGATAGCTCCTACAATGAGCAGTTCTTC.

V is TRBV7-9 and J is TRBJ2-3; 7 bases are shared with TRBD1. The ends lost 2 bases at V and 4 bases at J; junction bases unmatched: 12. This CDR3 is 17 amino acids long. CDR1 is SEHNR and CDR2 is FQNEAQ in the germline V gene (reference sequence). The CDR3 bases are TGTGCCAGCAGCTTAACAGGGGAGCGGAGGTTTGCAGATACGCAGTATTTT. It codes for CASSLTGERRFADTQYF.

The chain couples TRBV15 to TRBJ1-2; the match to TRBD1 covers 7 bases. The CDR3 contains 13 residues. V lost 5 bases, J lost 5 bases, and 5 bases stayed unmatched. CDR1 and CDR2 from the germline V gene are LNHNV and YYDKDF (reference sequence). The CDR3 bases are TGTGCCACCAGCGACAGGGAAAAGTATGGCTACACCTTC. Translated: CATSDREKYGYTF.

The chain links TRBV28 to TRBJ2-3; 9 bases agree with TRBD1. V was clipped by 5 bases and J by 5 bases; unmatched bases: 8. The germline V gene encodes CDR1 MDHEN and CDR2 SYDVKM. The CDR3 sequence is 15 residues long. This CDR3 reads CASSPPGQGVDTQYF. The CDR3 nucleotides read TGTGCCAGCAGTCCACCGGGACAGGGAGTAGATACGCAGTATTTT. Drawing the rest from reference TRBV28 and TRBJ2-3, the complete variable domain is DVKVTQSSRYLVKRTGEKVFLECVQDMDHENMFWYRQDPGLGLRLIYFSYDVKMKEKGDIPEGYSVSREKKERFSLILESASTNQTSMYLCASSPPGQGVDTQYFGPGTRLTVL.

This clone was picked up one time. This chain joins TRBV5-1 and TRBJ2-2; no firm D call. Per the germline V gene, CDR1 is SGHRS and CDR2 is YFSETQ. Deletions cut 6 bases from V and 3 bases from J, with 12 bases between. CDR3 length equals 14 residues. The CDR3 bases are TGCGCCAGCATTGAGGCTGCCGACACCGGGGAGCTGTTTTTT. Protein sequence: CASIEAADTGELFF.

The V gene is TRBV14, the J gene TRBJ1-1; D is ambiguous. The CDR3 extends over 11 amino acids. V was clipped by 1 base and J by 11 bases, with 8 bases between them. The V gene's germline CDR1 is SGHDN and CDR2 FVKESK. The CDR3 loop reads CASSQGAGAFF. CDR3 in DNA: TGTGCCAGCAGCCAAGGGGCTGGGGCTTTCTTT.

The chain uses TRBV7-6 and TRBJ2-3; 9 nucleotides align to TRBD2. The CDR3 totals 16 residues. Germline CDR1 and CDR2: SGHVS and FNYEAQ. V lost 1 base, J lost 3 bases, and 5 bases stayed unmatched. CDR3 region: CASSLVAGAATDTQYF. CDR3 nucleotides: TGTGCCAGCAGCTTAGTAGCGGGAGCCGCTACAGATACGCAGTATTTT.

This sequence joins TRBV18 and TRBJ1-1, with 7 bases that match TRBD1. Looked up from germline, CDR1 is KGHSH and CDR2 is LQKENI. This CDR3 has 15 amino acids. With V trimmed by 1 base and J by 8 bases, 10 bases remained unmatched. The CDR3 here is CASSPLPGGAAEAFF. The DNA for the CDR3 is TGTGCCAGCTCACCACTTCCAGGGGGTGCTGCGGAAGCTTTCTTT.